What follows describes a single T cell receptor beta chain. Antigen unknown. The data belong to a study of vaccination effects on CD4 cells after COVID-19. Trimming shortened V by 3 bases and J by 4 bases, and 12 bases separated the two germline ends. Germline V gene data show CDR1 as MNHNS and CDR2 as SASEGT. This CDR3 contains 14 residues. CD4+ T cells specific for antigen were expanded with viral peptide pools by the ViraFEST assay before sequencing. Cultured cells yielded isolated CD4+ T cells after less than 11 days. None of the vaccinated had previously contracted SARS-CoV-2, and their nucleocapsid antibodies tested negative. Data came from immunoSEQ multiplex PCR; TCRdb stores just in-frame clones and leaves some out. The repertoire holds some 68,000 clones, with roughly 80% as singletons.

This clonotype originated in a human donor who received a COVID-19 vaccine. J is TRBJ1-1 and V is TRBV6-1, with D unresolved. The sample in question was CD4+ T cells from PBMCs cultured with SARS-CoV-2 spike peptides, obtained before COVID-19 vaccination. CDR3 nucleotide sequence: TGTGCCAGCAGTGACAACACCAAGAGCACTGAAGCTTTCTTT. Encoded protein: CASSDNTKSTEAFF.